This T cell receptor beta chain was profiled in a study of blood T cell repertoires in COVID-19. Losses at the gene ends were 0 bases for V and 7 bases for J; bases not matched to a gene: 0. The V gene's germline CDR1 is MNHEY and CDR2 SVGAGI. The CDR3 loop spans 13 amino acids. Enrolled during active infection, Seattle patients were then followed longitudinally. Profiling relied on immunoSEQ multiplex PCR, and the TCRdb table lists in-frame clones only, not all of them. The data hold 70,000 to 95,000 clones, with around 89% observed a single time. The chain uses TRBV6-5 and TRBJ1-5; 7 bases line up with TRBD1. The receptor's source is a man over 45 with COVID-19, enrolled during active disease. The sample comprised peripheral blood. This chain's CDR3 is CASSYSDRQPQHF. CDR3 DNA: TGTGCCAGCAGTTACTCGGACAGGCAGCCCCAGCATTTT.